This is a list of T cell receptor beta chains from one sample in a study of blood T cell repertoires in COVID-19. Here immunoSEQ multiplex PCR was the method, and the copy in TCRdb shows in-frame clones only, minus some. The sample records hundreds of thousands of clones, about 88% being singletons. Sequenced input: PBMCs or T cells enriched from blood (not recorded which). Every receptor here comes from a man younger than 40 with acute COVID-19. CDR3s include the opening cysteine and the closing phenylalanine or tryptophan. The D gene is left open where the match is weak. Expanded clones are given a class, and other clones once, few, many or no size at all.

d_call,v_call,j_call,clone_size,cdr3_aa,cdr3_nt
NA,TRBV5-1,TRBJ2-5,NA,CASSLEGWSLGRETQYF,TGCGCCAGCAGCTTGGAAGGATGGAGTCTTGGGAGGGAGACCCAGTACTTC
TRBD2,TRBV7-9,TRBJ2-2,NA,CASSGTSGVLTGELFF,TGTGCCAGCAGCGGCACTAGCGGGGTTCTCACCGGGGAGCTGTTTTTT
TRBD2,TRBV5-6,TRBJ2-1,NA,CASSLRTRTGDEQFF,TGTGCCAGCAGCCTACGGACTAGAACTGGGGATGAGCAGTTCTTC
NA,TRBV9,TRBJ2-5,NA,CASSVSLTETQYF,TGTGCCAGCAGCGTATCTCTAACAGAGACCCAGTACTTC
TRBD1,TRBV28,TRBJ1-3,few,CASARDRVAGNTIYF,TGTGCCAGCGCCCGGGACAGGGTAGCTGGAAACACCATATATTTT
NA,TRBV6-5,TRBJ2-3,NA,CASSLPRTARDTQYF,TGTGCCAGCAGTTTGCCGCGGACAGCTAGAGATACGCAGTATTTT
TRBD1,TRBV6-5,TRBJ1-2,once,CASSYSGQANYGYTF,TGTGCCAGCAGTTACTCAGGACAGGCTAACTATGGCTACACCTTC
TRBD2,TRBV19,TRBJ2-6,NA,CASSPRLAGSGANVLTF,TGTGCCAGTAGTCCTCGACTAGCGGGCTCTGGGGCCAACGTCCTGACTTTC
TRBD2,TRBV27,TRBJ2-5,NA,CASSPNGASAGNQETQYF,TGTGCCAGCAGTCCAAATGGGGCCTCAGCGGGGAACCAAGAGACCCAGTACTTC
TRBD1,TRBV11-3,TRBJ1-3,NA,CASSLSGSQPGGESGNTIYF,TGTGCCAGCAGCTTATCGGGGTCTCAGCCAGGGGGCGAGTCTGGAAACACCATATATTTT
TRBD1,TRBV7-9,TRBJ2-1,few,CASSTGRTGDSYNEQFF,TGTGCCAGCAGCACCGGCCGCACAGGGGATTCCTACAATGAGCAGTTCTTC
TRBD1,TRBV29-1,TRBJ1-2,few,CSVTQGAFGYTF,TGCAGCGTGACACAGGGGGCGTTTGGCTACACCTTC
TRBD1,TRBV5-1,TRBJ1-5,NA,CASSTTGGGQPQHF,TGTGCCAGCAGCACGACAGGGGGAGGTCAGCCCCAGCATTTT
NA,TRBV5-1,TRBJ2-1,NA,CASSPVPVSEQFF,TGCGCCAGCAGTCCCGTTCCCGTCTCCGAGCAGTTCTTC
NA,TRBV6-5,TRBJ1-1,NA,CASSTYRGGTEAFF,TGTGCCAGCAGTACCTATCGAGGGGGCACTGAAGCTTTCTTT
TRBD1,TRBV6-5,TRBJ2-6,NA,CASNLGQGRANVLTF,TGTGCCAGCAACCTCGGACAGGGAAGGGCCAACGTCCTGACTTTC
NA,TRBV7-9,TRBJ1-1,NA,CASSLGSGRGTEAFF,TGTGCCAGCAGCTTAGGTTCAGGTCGGGGCACTGAAGCTTTCTTT
NA,TRBV27,TRBJ1-1,NA,CASSLVGPRTEAFF,TGTGCCAGCAGTTTAGTCGGCCCTAGGACTGAAGCTTTCTTT
NA,TRBV19,TRBJ1-4,NA,CASSAGGNYNEKLFF,TGTGCCAGTAGCGCCGGAGGCAACTACAATGAAAAACTGTTTTTT
TRBD2,TRBV10-2,TRBJ2-1,NA,CASRLAGTYNEQFF,TGCGCCAGCAGACTAGCGGGGACCTACAATGAGCAGTTCTTC
TRBD1,TRBV19,TRBJ2-3,NA,CATNKQGASTDTQYF,TGTGCCACCAACAAACAGGGGGCTAGCACAGATACGCAGTATTTT
TRBD1,TRBV18,TRBJ1-2,NA,CASSLRTGVGYGYTF,TGTGCCAGCTCACTGAGGACAGGTGTAGGGTATGGCTACACCTTC
NA,TRBV5-1,TRBJ2-1,NA,CASSWGGPGYNEQFF,TGCGCCAGCAGCTGGGGGGGGCCAGGCTACAATGAGCAGTTCTTC
NA,TRBV25-1,TRBJ1-1,NA,CASSEMGGPNTEAFF,TGTGCCAGCAGTGAAATGGGGGGGCCGAACACTGAAGCTTTCTTT
TRBD1,TRBV11-3,TRBJ1-2,NA,CASSSVTGDRAGYTF,TGTGCCAGCAGCTCCGTAACAGGGGACCGTGCTGGCTACACCTTC
NA,TRBV3-1/TRBV3-2,TRBJ1-6,NA,CASSKGRAGNSPLHF,TGTGCCAGCAGCAAGGGCCGGGCGGGCAATTCACCCCTCCACTTT
NA,TRBV9,TRBJ2-1,NA,CASSGGTLGNNEQFF,TGTGCCAGCAGCGGCGGGACTCTTGGAAACAATGAGCAGTTCTTC
NA,TRBV30,TRBJ2-1,NA,CAWDLGGNQFF,TGTGCCTGGGACCTCGGGGGAAATCAGTTCTTC
NA,TRBV2,TRBJ2-2,few,CASSPHGYPSGTGELFF,TGTGCCAGCAGCCCCCACGGGTACCCAAGCGGCACCGGGGAGCTGTTTTTT
NA,TRBV19,TRBJ1-5,NA,CASRERQGRNQPQHF,TGTGCCAGTAGGGAGCGTCAGGGCAGGAATCAGCCCCAGCATTTT
TRBD2,TRBV5-1,TRBJ2-1,NA,CASSSGTSGHNEQFF,TGTGCCAGCAGCTCGGGGACTAGCGGCCACAATGAGCAGTTCTTC
NA,TRBV28,TRBJ2-1,few,CATKGADAYNEQFF,TGTGCCACCAAAGGGGCGGACGCCTACAATGAGCAGTTCTTC
TRBD1,TRBV14,TRBJ1-2,NA,CASSQAEGAGGGYTF,TGTGCCAGCAGCCAAGCTGAGGGGGCTGGAGGTGGCTACACCTTC
TRBD1,TRBV5-1,TRBJ2-2,NA,CASSLATGGTGELFF,TGTGCCAGCAGCTTGGCTACAGGGGGGACCGGGGAGCTGTTTTTT
NA,TRBV27,TRBJ1-5,many,CASSIALQGRQHF,TGTGCCAGCAGTATCGCACTACAGGGTCGCCAGCATTTT
NA,TRBV11-2,TRBJ1-5,NA,CASSPAGRQPQHF,TGTGCCAGCAGCCCCGCGGGGCGTCAGCCCCAGCATTTT
TRBD1,TRBV19,TRBJ1-4,NA,CASRPGGYFREKLFF,TGTGCCAGTAGACCAGGGGGCTATTTCAGGGAAAAACTGTTTTTT
NA,TRBV6-2/TRBV6-3,TRBJ1-1,NA,CASSYVSGAGTEAFF,TGTGCCAGCAGTTACGTGTCAGGGGCTGGCACTGAAGCTTTCTTT
TRBD2,TRBV7-9,TRBJ2-1,NA,CASSSGGGVPPNEQFF,TGTGCCAGCAGCTCTGGTGGGGGGGTCCCTCCGAATGAGCAGTTCTTC
TRBD2,TRBV9,TRBJ2-1,NA,CASSVSASGSFGEQFF,TGTGCCAGCAGCGTATCGGCTAGCGGGAGCTTCGGTGAGCAGTTCTTC
TRBD1,TRBV2,TRBJ2-3,NA,CASSTGGFTDTQYF,TGTGCCAGCTCGACAGGGGGCTTCACAGATACGCAGTATTTT
TRBD2,TRBV7-2,TRBJ2-5,NA,CASSSGLAGGRETQYF,TGTGCCAGCAGCTCAGGACTAGCGGGAGGGCGGGAGACCCAGTACTTC
NA,TRBV20-1,TRBJ2-1,NA,CSASMGGSSYNEQFF,TGCAGTGCTAGTATGGGGGGTTCATCCTACAATGAGCAGTTCTTC
NA,TRBV9,TRBJ2-3,NA,CASSDLGAPDTQYF,TGTGCCAGCAGCGATTTGGGGGCCCCAGATACGCAGTATTTT
NA,TRBV5-1,TRBJ2-1,NA,CASSLDTDQRYNEQFF,TGCGCCAGCAGCTTAGACACCGACCAAAGATACAATGAGCAGTTCTTC
NA,TRBV19,TRBJ2-3,NA,CASSSQGLLPDTQYF,TGTGCCAGTAGTTCTCAGGGCCTCCTCCCAGATACGCAGTATTTT
NA,TRBV30,TRBJ1-4,NA,CAWRTLGATNEKLFF,TGTGCCTGGAGGACGTTGGGAGCAACTAATGAAAAACTGTTTTTT
NA,TRBV5-4,TRBJ2-1,NA,CASSLSLRQYNEQFF,TGTGCCAGCAGCTTGTCGCTTAGACAATACAATGAGCAGTTCTTC
NA,TRBV5-4,TRBJ1-1,NA,CASSSWGKNTEAFF,TGTGCCAGCAGCTCCTGGGGCAAGAACACTGAAGCTTTCTTT
NA,TRBV6-5,TRBJ2-5,NA,CASTTGNPKTQYF,TGTGCCAGCACCACGGGAAACCCAAAGACCCAGTACTTC
NA,TRBV3-1/TRBV3-2,TRBJ1-6,NA,CASSPRNFSPLHF,TGTGCCAGCAGCCCACGTAACTTTTCACCCCTCCACTTT